The clone carrying this TCR beta chain is a singleton in its sample. Its antigen is unknown. The data are from a study of cytomegalovirus exposure and HLA in healthy donors. The CDR3 spans 20 residues. V was pared by 0 bases and J by 2 bases, with 12 bases of the junction left unmatched. CDR1 and CDR2 from the germline V gene are MGHRA and YSYEKL. At collection, donors were nominally healthy, but unrecorded immune exposures were probable. 60 Vbeta and 13 Jbeta primers were used in PCR. Sequenced by immunoSEQ multiplex PCR; TCRdb stores in-frame clones only, minus some. The sample gives around 200,000 clones, more than 75% of which show up once; nearly 6% is in the top ten. Whole-study results and caveats: Previously analyzed data showed that most TCR beta V segments were productive at a frequency of about 87% or about 30%. In a later analysis, HLA-C alleles had the fewest associated TCRs, DRB1 alleles the most.

The source is a man in his forties in good health and CMV-seropositive. The specimen was PBMCs. This chain connects TRBV4-1 to TRBJ2-7, with TRBD2 identical over 14 bases. CDR3 DNA: TGCGCCAGCAGCCAAGATGGGGGGAAGCCGGGACTAGCGGGAGCCTACGAGCAGTACTTC. Translated: CASSQDGGKPGLAGAYEQYF.